These 28 T cell receptor beta chains came from one sample sequenced in a study of early T cells in non-severe SARS-CoV-2 infection. TCRdb re-derived calls from the 5' RACE reads in MiXCR, one entry per CDR3 protein. The sample lists about 76,000 distinct CDR3 sequences; over 9% were seen once. Sequenced: whole blood. The receptors stem from an adult who was a healthcare worker with PCR-confirmed SARS-CoV-2 infection or an uninfected control (not recorded which).

In this sample, this clonotype turned up many times. The V gene is TRBV11-2, the J gene TRBJ2-5; D gene unclear. This CDR3 comprises 15 residues. The V and J ends lost 5 bases and 2 bases respectively, with 15 bases between them. Germline V gives CDR1 SGHAT, CDR2 FQNNGV. This CDR3 is CASSPTLGTQETQYF. The CDR3 DNA is TGTGCCAGCAGCCCGACCTTGGGCACACAAGAGACCCAGTACTTC.

This clonotype was recorded many times. The chain employs TRBV5-4 and TRBJ2-1; weak D call: TRBD2 (5 bases). The CDR3 has 13 amino acids. The V end lost 4 bases, the J end lost 4 bases, and 9 bases lay between the germline ends. Germline V gene data show CDR1 as SGHNT and CDR2 as YYREEE (reference sequence). The CDR3 protein is CASSTGEYNEQFF. CDR3 nucleotides: TGTGCCAGCAGCACCGGGGAGTACAATGAGCAGTTCTTC.

The V call is TRBV4-1, the J call TRBJ2-5; a possible D gene is TRBD1 (8 bases). V was shortened by 6 bases and J by 1 base, with 12 bases between the two germline ends. CDR1 is MGHRA and CDR2 is YSYEKL in the germline V gene. The CDR3 extends over 14 amino acids. The CDR3 DNA reads as TGCGCCAGCAGTTACAGGGGGGGCCAAGAGACCCAGTACTTC. The encoded protein is CASSYRGGQETQYF.

This clonotype was counted between two and nine times. The genes are TRBV7-9 and TRBJ1-1; D is ambiguous. This CDR3 contains 13 residues. With 4 bases removed from V and 9 bases from J, the gap between germline ends came to 15 bases. From germline, CDR1 is SEHNR and CDR2 FQNEAQ (reference sequence). DNA for the CDR3: TGTGCCAGCAGCTCAGGTGCAGTTTCTAAAGCTTTCTTT. Translation: CASSSGAVSKAFF.

The sample holds many counts of this clonotype. The chain employs TRBV7-9 and TRBJ1-1; D gene unclear. There are 14 residues in the CDR3. Germline lookup yields CDR1 SEHNR and CDR2 FQNEAQ (reference sequence). Between the trimmed V and J ends, which lost 5 bases and 5 bases, there was a span of 15 bases. CDR3 sequence (DNA): TGTGCCAGCAGCGTACAGTCGGCGGGGACTGAAGCTTTCTTT. Its translation: CASSVQSAGTEAFF.

This clonotype has just a few counts. This chain connects TRBV29-1 to TRBJ2-1; D is tentatively TRBD1 or TRBD2 (5 bases each). From germline, CDR1 is SQVTM and CDR2 ANQGSEA. The germline V and J ends were trimmed by 1 base and 0 bases, with 13 bases remaining between them. This CDR3 region has 16 residues. Here the CDR3 DNA reads TGCAGCGTTGAAGGGGGGACGTGGAGCTCCTACAATGAGCAGTTCTTC. Residues: CSVEGGTWSSYNEQFF.

The chain recombines TRBV19 with TRBJ1-4; no clear D gene. The CDR3 has 14 residues. Germline-derived CDR1 and CDR2 are LNHDA and SQIVND (reference sequence). V lost 1 base and J lost 8, with 11 bases in between. CDR3 in amino acids: CASSIVGASEKLFF. Written as DNA, the CDR3 is TGTGCCAGTAGTATAGTAGGCGCCTCCGAAAAACTGTTTTTT.

This clonotype has just one count. This sequence joins TRBV13 and TRBJ2-1; D possibly corresponds to TRBD1 (6 bases). This CDR3 has 17 residues. Germline V gene sequence: CDR1 PRHDT, CDR2 FYEKMQ (reference sequence). The germline V and J ends were trimmed by 0 bases and 3 bases, with 15 bases remaining between them. The CDR3 sequence is CASSLGLRGLSYNEQFF. The CDR3 DNA reads TGTGCCAGCAGCTTAGGCCTGAGGGGGTTAAGCTACAATGAGCAGTTCTTC.

There are many counts of this clonotype. The CDR3 sequence: CASRAIRGRNEQYF. CDR3 nucleotide sequence: TGTGCCAGCCGAGCCATCCGAGGGAGGAACGAGCAGTACTTC. V is TRBV7-2 and J is TRBJ2-7; D possibly corresponds to TRBD2 (6 bases). V shed 8 bases and J shed 5 bases, with 19 bases lying between them. The CDR3 is 14 amino acids. CDR1 is SGHTA, CDR2 FQGNSA, per germline.

Here the CDR3 DNA reads TGTGCCAGCAGTCCCCTTAGCTCTGGGGCCAACGTCCTGACTTTC. This sequence encodes CASSPLSSGANVLTF. The rearrangement links TRBV27 to TRBJ2-6; D unclear. Trimming removed 5 bases from V and 0 bases from J, with 8 bases in between. This CDR3 has 15 residues. CDR1 is MNHEY, CDR2 SMNVEV, per germline (reference sequence).

A word on this clonotype: A much larger clone lies one base from this, so it may be a read error. The genes are TRBV18 and TRBJ2-7, with no clear D. This CDR3 has 14 amino acids. Germline lookup yields CDR1 KGHSH and CDR2 LQKENI. The CDR3 nucleotides are TGTACCAGCTCACCCGACGGCCGGTACTACGAGCAGTACTTC. It encodes CTSSPDGRYYEQYF.

The rearrangement links TRBV5-1 to TRBJ1-1; D may be TRBD1 (5 bases). This CDR3 is built from 14 residues. Germline assignment: CDR1 SGHRS and CDR2 YFSETQ. V lost 3 bases, J lost 2 bases, and 11 bases lay in between. The CDR3, as DNA: TGCGCCAGCAGCTCGCGGGGGGGTAACACTGAAGCTTTCTTT. It is translated as CASSSRGGNTEAFF.

The chain carries TRBV24-1 and TRBJ2-2, with 10 bases that match TRBD1. The germline V gene encodes CDR1 KGHDR and CDR2 SFDVKD. There are 12 residues in the CDR3. V lost 12 bases and J lost 7; bases outside the gene matches: 4. CDR3 bases: TGTGCCGTGGGACAGGGGAACGGGGAGCTGTTTTTT. This gives the protein CAVGQGNGELFF.

The V and J genes are TRBV5-4 and TRBJ1-1; D is unresolved. CDR1 SGHNT and CDR2 YYREEE come from the germline V gene (reference sequence). With 0 bases removed from V and 1 base from J, the gap between germline ends came to 4 bases. The CDR3 totals 13 residues. The CDR3 spells CASSLAQNTEAFF. The CDR3 DNA follows: TGTGCCAGCAGCTTGGCACAGAACACTGAAGCTTTCTTT.

This clonotype was recorded at least ten times. This rearrangement joins TRBV7-2 to TRBJ2-3, with 8 bases lining up with TRBD2. In germline, CDR1 is SGHTA, CDR2 FQGNSA. The CDR3 totals 15 residues. V shed 5 bases and J 5 bases; nucleotides not matched to a gene: 9. CDR3 coding DNA: TGTGCCAGCAGCCCCCACCCGGGACTAGAAGATACGCAGTATTTT. It is translated as CASSPHPGLEDTQYF.

This sequence joins TRBV6-6 and TRBJ2-1; D possibly corresponds to TRBD1 (6 bases). Germline loops: CDR1 MNHNY, CDR2 SVGAGI (reference sequence). Deletions cut 4 bases from V and 4 bases from J, with 11 bases between. This CDR3 has 14 residues. The DNA for the CDR3 is TGTGCCAGCAGTTCCCGGGACAAATACAATGAGCAGTTCTTC. Its translation: CASSSRDKYNEQFF.

This chain joins TRBV7-8 and TRBJ1-4; 7 bases line up with TRBD1. The CDR3 is 17 amino acids. Per the germline V gene, CDR1 is SGHVS and CDR2 is FQNEAQ. J gave up 5 bases and V 0 bases, and 9 bases lay outside the gene matches. The CDR3 loop reads CASSLAGGGEVNEKLFF. Written as DNA, the CDR3 is TGTGCCAGCAGCTTAGCAGGGGGCGGGGAAGTGAATGAAAAACTGTTTTTT.

The V call is TRBV6-1, the J call TRBJ2-3, with D possibly being TRBD1 (6 bases). Germline V gene data show CDR1 as MNHNS and CDR2 as SASEGT. The CDR3 has 15 residues. Trimming cost V 4 bases and J 0 bases, with 11 bases left between them. The CDR3 region is CASSGDTYSTDTQYF. CDR3 nucleotides: TGTGCCAGCAGTGGGGACACCTATAGCACAGATACGCAGTATTTT.

This clonotype was recorded at least ten times. The rearrangement joins TRBV29-1 to TRBJ2-1; D possibly corresponds to TRBD1 (5 bases). CDR3 length: 15 amino acids. V was trimmed by 0 bases and J by 0 bases, leaving 9 bases between them. Germline-derived CDR1 and CDR2 are SQVTM and ANQGSEA. This chain's CDR3 is CSVEDWQGSYNEQFF. The DNA for the CDR3 is TGCAGCGTTGAAGATTGGCAGGGCTCCTACAATGAGCAGTTCTTC.

This clonotype was found a few times. V usage is TRBV6-2 or TRBV6-3 and J usage is TRBJ1-2; D unresolved. Germline loops: CDR1 MNHEY, CDR2 SVGEGT. CDR3 length equals 14 residues. V lost 10 bases and J 0 bases, leaving 15 bases between the germline ends. This CDR3 reads CAIRAGGTNYGYTF. The CDR3 DNA reads TGTGCCATCCGGGCGGGCGGCACTAACTATGGCTACACCTTC.

This clonotype showed up many times. V usage is TRBV2 and J usage is TRBJ2-2; D call uncertain. V was trimmed by 5 bases and J by 8 bases, leaving 6 bases between them. This CDR3 comprises 11 residues. Germline CDR1 and CDR2: SNHLY and FYNNEI. In nucleotides, the CDR3 is TGTGCCAGCAGTAAGGGAGGGGAGCTGTTTTTT. It yields the protein CASSKGGELFF. The full variable domain, completed using reference TRBV2 and TRBJ2-2, is EPEVTQTPSHQVTQMGQEVILRCVPISNHLYFYWYRQILGQKVEFLVSFYNNEISEKSEIFDDQFSVERPDGSNFTLKIRSTKLEDSAMYFCASSKGGELFFGEGSRLTVL.

Worth noting for this clonotype: Mismatch with germline at one junction end may stem from a read error. The V call is TRBV6-6, the J call TRBJ1-1; no definite D call. The CDR3 has 14 residues. Looked up from germline, CDR1 is MNHNY and CDR2 is SVGAGI (reference sequence). CDR3 loop: CASIRRQENTEVFF. The CDR3 coding sequence is TGTGCCAGCATCCGTCGGCAAGAGAACACTGAAGTTTTCTTT.

There are a few counts of this clonotype. V is TRBV11-2 and J is TRBJ2-2; 8 nucleotides match TRBD2. The V and J ends lost 6 bases and 3 bases, in that order; junction bases with no gene match: 6. The CDR3 has 15 amino acids. Germline lookup yields CDR1 SGHAT and CDR2 FQNNGV. This CDR3 reads CASSPGTSYTGELFF. CDR3 coding DNA: TGTGCCAGCAGTCCCGGGACTAGTTACACCGGGGAGCTGTTTTTT. Complete variable domain (other parts from reference TRBV11-2 and TRBJ2-2): EAGVAQSPRYKIIEKRQSVAFWCNPISGHATLYWYQQILGQGPKLLIQFQNNGVVDDSQLPKDRFSAERLKGVDSTLKIQPAKLEDSAVYLCASSPGTSYTGELFFGEGSRLTVL.

This clonotype showed up many times. V gene TRBV5-1 combines with J gene TRBJ2-7; tentatively, D is TRBD1 (7 bases). The V end lost 0 bases, the J end lost 3 bases, and 13 bases lay between the germline ends. Germline V gene data show CDR1 as SGHRS and CDR2 as YFSETQ. CDR3 length: 15 amino acids. CDR3 sequence (DNA): TGCGCCAGCAGCTTGGATCAGGGGGGCATCTACGAGCAGTACTTC. Translated: CASSLDQGGIYEQYF.

This clonotype was counted between two and nine times. The chain uses TRBV10-1 and TRBJ2-3, with no clear D. The length of the CDR3 is 15 residues. The V gene lost 4 bases and the J gene lost 0 bases, with 11 bases spanning the gap. Germline CDR1 is WNHNN and CDR2 is SYGVQD (reference sequence). Written as DNA, the CDR3 is TGCGCCAGCAGTGTGGACCAGTCTAGCACAGATACGCAGTATTTT. Translating gives CASSVDQSSTDTQYF.

The rearrangement uses TRBV20-1 and TRBJ1-1, with D tentatively TRBD1 (6 bases). Per the germline V gene, CDR1 is DFQATT and CDR2 is SNEGSKA (reference sequence). CDR3 length equals 12 residues. V was shortened by 6 bases and J by 6 bases, with 14 bases between the two germline ends. The DNA for the CDR3 is TGCAGTGCCAGGGGATCGGGGGCTGAAGCTTTCTTT. Translation: CSARGSGAEAFF.

This clonotype was recorded many times. CDR3 DNA: TGTGCCAGCTCACCCGAAGGGTATACGAATAGTCAGCCCCAGCATTTT. This gives the protein CASSPEGYTNSQPQHF. The V and J genes are TRBV18 and TRBJ1-5; no clear D. Germline assignment: CDR1 KGHSH and CDR2 LQKENI. The CDR3 loop spans 16 amino acids. Trimming pared 3 bases from V and 6 bases from J, leaving 18 bases between.

This clonotype was counted a few times. The genes are TRBV12-3 or TRBV12-4 and TRBJ2-7, with no clear D. Trimming stripped 1 base from V and 3 bases from J, with 7 bases between. This CDR3 is 13 amino acids long. The CDR3 coding sequence is TGTGCCAGCAGTTTAGTTCCCTACTACGAGCAGTACTTC. This translates into CASSLVPYYEQYF.